This T cell receptor (beta chain) was identified in a study of control samples from healthy donors and cancer patients. The repertoire was sequenced with immunoSEQ multiplex PCR; TCRdb's copy has only in-frame clones and lacks some. The table records 200,000 to 250,000 clones, roughly 94% of them present only once. Per the germline V gene, CDR1 is SGHRS and CDR2 is YFSETQ. The CDR3 is 15 residues long. V dropped 1 base and J dropped 6; count of bases not matched to a gene: 4. This chain uses TRBV5-1 with TRBJ1-6, with TRBD1 identical over 7 bases. This TCR derives from a man in his fifties in good health. Sequenced sample: blood. The DNA for the CDR3 is TGCGCCAGCAGCTTGCTGGGACAGCTTAATTCACCCCTCCACTTT. This gives the protein CASSLLGQLNSPLHF.